Following are 27 T cell receptor beta chains from one sample sequenced in a study of regulatory T cells in long-lasting Graves disease. Assembly of TCR beta libraries relied on iRepertoire HTBI primers together with Arm-PCR of CDR3 regions. TCRdb re-derived calls from the multiplex PCR reads in MiXCR, one entry per CDR3 protein. The sample consists of about 320,000 distinct CDR3 sequences, 15% to 20% of them appearing once. Time point of the sample: newly diagnosed GD, antithyroid drugs for less than 3 months. The TCR library was made from RNA extracted from PBMCs. Sequences were derived from peripheral blood mononuclear cells (PBMCs), sampled at new diagnosis, from a patient treated with antithyroid drugs. Receptors originate from a female donor with Graves disease.

The chain links TRBV20-1 to TRBJ1-5; D is uncertain. The V end was cut by 4 bases, the J end by 6 bases, with 13 bases between. This CDR3 comprises 13 residues. Germline assignment: CDR1 DFQATT and CDR2 SNEGSKA (reference sequence). CDR3 nucleotides: TGCAGTGCTAAGCCGGGGTATAGTCAGCCCCAGCATTTT. The encoded protein is CSAKPGYSQPQHF.

This clonotype was counted at least ten times. The V gene is TRBV12-3 or TRBV12-4, the J gene TRBJ1-1, with D unresolved. Trimming shortened V by 7 bases and J by 1 base, and 19 bases separated the two germline ends. The CDR3 covers 16 residues. CDR3 sequence: CASTPGRAAANTEAFF. DNA for the CDR3: TGTGCCAGCACCCCCGGACGGGCTGCTGCGAACACTGAAGCTTTCTTT.

The sample holds many counts of this clonotype. This rearrangement joins TRBV24-1 to TRBJ2-1; no clear D gene. Germline values: CDR1 KGHDR, CDR2 SFDVKD. V gave up 4 bases and J gave up 5 bases, with 17 bases separating them. This CDR3 spans 16 amino acids. CDR3 sequence reads: CATSEKDHSLHNEQFF. DNA for the CDR3: TGTGCCACCAGTGAGAAGGACCATTCCCTCCACAATGAGCAGTTCTTC.

The V call is TRBV2, the J call TRBJ1-5, with 8 bases aligning to TRBD1. Germline V gene lookup returns CDR1 SNHLY and CDR2 FYNNEI. The CDR3 covers 14 residues. V lost 6 bases and J lost 3; bases outside the gene matches: 4. For the CDR3, the DNA is TGTGCCAGCAGGAGACAGGGGAACAATCAGCCCCAGCATTTT. The encoded protein is CASRRQGNNQPQHF.

This clonotype appeared once. This likely traces to a read error, being one base from a far larger clone. The CDR3 is CASSEISGEAYEQYF. CDR3 nucleotide sequence: TGTGCCAGCAGTGAAATCTCGGGAGAAGCCTACGAGCAGTACTTC. This chain links TRBV27 with TRBJ2-7; D might be TRBD2 (6 bases). This CDR3 is 15 amino acids long. Germline V gene data show CDR1 as MNHEY and CDR2 as SMNVEV (reference sequence). V was clipped by 5 bases and J by 2 bases, with 16 bases between them.

In its sample, this clonotype was seen many times. CDR3 in DNA: TGCGCCAGCAGCTGGGGGACGGCCGACACCGGGGAGCTGTTTTTT. Translating it yields CASSWGTADTGELFF. The V gene is TRBV5-1, the J gene TRBJ2-2, with D perhaps assigned TRBD1 or TRBD2 (5 bases each). Germline assignment: CDR1 SGHRS and CDR2 YFSETQ. V was shortened by 3 bases and J by 3 bases, with 12 bases between the two germline ends. The CDR3 is 15 residues long.

This clonotype was found many times. The rearrangement links TRBV29-1 to TRBJ2-1, with D perhaps TRBD1 or TRBD2 (5 bases each). This CDR3 has 15 amino acids. Looked up from germline, CDR1 is SQVTM and CDR2 is ANQGSEA. V was pared by 4 bases and J by 9 bases, with 22 bases between. The DNA for the CDR3 is TGCAGCGTTGTTTGGGAGCCCCTTATTCAGGGTGAGCAGTTCTTC. Amino acid sequence: CSVVWEPLIQGEQFF.

This clonotype was seen repeatedly, ten times or more. The chain links TRBV2 to TRBJ2-1; 9 nucleotides match TRBD2. Germline V lookup: CDR1 SNHLY, CDR2 FYNNEI. Trimming cost V 4 bases and J 7 bases; bases outside gene matches: 17. The CDR3 consists of 18 residues. The DNA of the CDR3 is TGTGCCAGCAGTGGGGATACCTTGAGGCTAGCGGGGAGAAATGAGCAGTTCTTC. Its translation: CASSGDTLRLAGRNEQFF.

This clonotype was seen ten or more times. The J gene is TRBJ2-3, the V gene TRBV20-1; TRBD1 matches at 9 bases. The length of the CDR3 is 14 residues. From germline, CDR1 is DFQATT and CDR2 SNEGSKA (reference sequence). J gave up 3 bases and V 5 bases, and 6 bases lay outside the gene matches. The CDR3 DNA is TGCAGTGCTTTGGCCGGGACAGGGACAGATACGCAGTATTTT. Amino acids: CSALAGTGTDTQYF.

This clonotype was found many times. This rearrangement joins TRBV28 to TRBJ2-3; TRBD2 might be the D (6 bases). CDR1 and CDR2 (germline): MDHEN, SYDVKM. The CDR3 loop spans 15 amino acids. Trimming took off 1 base at V and 5 bases at J, with 13 bases between the two ends. CDR3: CASSLLVRERDTQYF. CDR3 coding DNA: TGTGCCAGCAGTTTATTAGTGCGGGAAAGAGATACGCAGTATTTT.

With respect to this clonotype: Since a much larger clone is just one base distant, this may be a read error. The gene calls are TRBV4-1 and TRBJ2-7; 7 bases are shared with TRBD1. This CDR3 region has 16 residues. CDR1 is MGHRA and CDR2 is YSYEKL in the germline V gene. Trimming cost V 3 bases and J 1 base; bases outside gene matches: 9. The CDR3 loop reads CASSQWGTDGSYEQYF. In DNA, the CDR3 is TGCGCCAGCAGCCAGTGGGGGACAGACGGGTCCTACGAGCAGTACTTC.

This clonotype was seen repeatedly, ten times or more. The CDR3 sequence: CASSDGLAGIFEQFF. CDR3 in DNA: TGTGCCAGCAGTGACGGACTAGCGGGAATCTTTGAGCAGTTCTTC. This sequence joins TRBV2 and TRBJ2-1; TRBD2 aligns across 12 bases. The CDR3 is 15 residues long. The V gene's germline CDR1 is SNHLY and CDR2 FYNNEI. The junction had 6 bases not matched to a gene; V was cut back by 3 bases and J by 9 bases.

The chain links TRBV11-2 to TRBJ1-5, with a possible D match to TRBD1 (5 bases). CDR3 length equals 16 residues. CDR1 and CDR2 from the germline V gene are SGHAT and FQNNGV. Trimming removed 0 bases at V and 5 bases at J, with 14 bases between. The CDR3 DNA sequence: TGTGCCAGCAGCTTAGAGTCGGGCAGGGTTGATCAGCCCCAGCATTTT. The encoded protein is CASSLESGRVDQPQHF.

This clonotype has just a few counts. The V and J genes are TRBV20-1 and TRBJ1-5; no clear D. V was pared by 1 base and J by 3 bases, with 10 bases between. Germline V CDR1 and CDR2: DFQATT, SNEGSKA (reference sequence). The CDR3 consists of 14 residues. This chain's CDR3 is CSARVPGPNQPQHF. The DNA of the CDR3 is TGCAGTGCTAGAGTCCCGGGCCCCAATCAGCCCCAGCATTTT.

A few counts support this clonotype. V is TRBV6-1 and J is TRBJ2-2; TRBD1 matches 7 bases. Germline CDR1 is MNHNS and CDR2 is SASEGT. Germline trimming cut 6 bases from V and 4 bases from J; bases unmatched to any gene: 5. CDR3 length: 14 residues. CDR3 in DNA: TGTGCCAGCAGACTGACAGGGATCACCGGGGAGCTGTTTTTT. Translated: CASRLTGITGELFF.

In this sample, this clonotype turned up many times. The V gene is TRBV7-9, the J gene TRBJ2-5; D not certain. The germline gives CDR1 SEHNR, CDR2 FQNEAQ (reference sequence). The CDR3 has 11 residues. Trimming shortened V by 10 bases and J by 2 bases, and 8 bases separated the two germline ends. CDR3 DNA: TGTGCCACCGTTGAACAAGAGACCCAGTACTTC. Amino acids: CATVEQETQYF.

The chain employs TRBV29-1 and TRBJ2-1; 16 bases map to TRBD2. CDR3 length: 18 amino acids. Per germline, CDR1 SQVTM and CDR2 ANQGSEA. V lost 7 bases, J lost 0 bases, and 9 bases stayed unmatched. CDR3 bases: TGCAGCGCATACACGGGACTAGCGGGAGGGAGCTCCTACAATGAGCAGTTCTTC. It yields the protein CSAYTGLAGGSSYNEQFF.

The chain carries TRBV24-1 and TRBJ2-4; 7 nucleotides match TRBD1. J was trimmed by 8 bases and V by 9 bases; bases with no gene match: 6. Germline V gives CDR1 KGHDR, CDR2 SFDVKD. The CDR3 spans 12 residues. The CDR3 loop reads CATSSQGDIQYF. CDR3 in DNA: TGTGCCACCTCCTCGCAGGGGGACATTCAGTACTTC.

This clonotype appeared many times. This chain links TRBV5-1 with TRBJ2-2; no clear D gene. V was trimmed by 0 bases and J by 0 bases, leaving 3 bases between them. The CDR3 is made up of 14 amino acids. CDR1 and CDR2 (germline): SGHRS, YFSETQ. The CDR3 DNA sequence: TGCGCCAGCAGCTTGGACCCGAACACCGGGGAGCTGTTTTTT. Protein sequence: CASSLDPNTGELFF.

The chain employs TRBV15 and TRBJ2-6; the D gene is possibly TRBD2 (5 bases). The germline V gene encodes CDR1 LNHNV and CDR2 YYDKDF (reference sequence). There are 17 residues in the CDR3. V was clipped by 4 bases and J by 0 bases, with 13 bases between them. The CDR3 reads CATSTGNINSGANVLTF. CDR3 bases: TGTGCCACCAGCACGGGGAACATCAACTCTGGGGCCAACGTCCTGACTTTC.

This clonotype was picked up a small number of times. The chain uses TRBV5-4 and TRBJ2-5; D tentatively fits TRBD1 or TRBD2 (5 bases each). V dropped 5 bases and J dropped 1 base, with 9 bases sitting between them. The CDR3 has 13 amino acids. Germline V CDR1 and CDR2: SGHNT, YYREEE (reference sequence). CDR3 bases: TGTGCCAGCAGGGGGGAGCCCCAAGAGACCCAGTACTTC. Its translation: CASRGEPQETQYF. The variable domain in full, with the rest retrieved from reference TRBV5-4 and TRBJ2-5, is ETGVTQSPTHLIKTRGQQVTLRCSSQSGHNTVSWYQQALGQGPQFIFQYYREEENGRGNFPPRFSGLQFPNYSSELNVNALELDDSALYLCASRGEPQETQYFGPGTRLLVL.

This chain uses TRBV7-2 with TRBJ2-7, with TRBD2 matching 8 bases. Germline V gene lookup returns CDR1 SGHTA and CDR2 FQGNSA. The CDR3 has 17 amino acids. V shed 0 bases and J 0 bases; nucleotides not matched to a gene: 7. In DNA form, the CDR3 reads TGTGCCAGCAGCTTAGCCCAGCCTCTAGCGGGCTCCTACGAGCAGTACTTC. Its protein is CASSLAQPLAGSYEQYF.

This clonotype has ten or more counts. This rearrangement joins TRBV18 to TRBJ1-1; D is unclear. CDR1 and CDR2 (germline): KGHSH, LQKENI. The CDR3 is 14 amino acids. Deletions cut 8 bases from V and 0 bases from J, with 13 bases between. CDR3 coding DNA: TGTGCCAGCCGCGATGGGCAAATGAACACTGAAGCTTTCTTT. Protein product: CASRDGQMNTEAFF.

This clonotype was seen many times. The rearrangement joins TRBV19 to TRBJ1-5; possibly TRBD1 for D (5 bases). The germline CDR1 and CDR2 sequences are LNHDA and SQIVND (reference sequence). Trimming pared 4 bases from V and 4 bases from J, leaving 14 bases between. There are 15 residues in the CDR3. CDR3 in DNA: TGTGCCAGTAGTACCCCCCCAGCAGGGAATCAGCCCCAGCATTTT. This sequence encodes CASSTPPAGNQPQHF.

About this clonotype: It may be a read error: a sequence one base away is much more abundant. This chain links TRBV11-2 with TRBJ1-2; D is unresolved. The length of the CDR3 is 13 residues. CDR1 and CDR2 from the germline V gene are SGHAT and FQNNGV. The CDR3 nucleotides read TGTGCCAGCAGCTTAGGGGGTGCCTATGGCCACACCTTC. Amino acid sequence: CASSLGGAYGHTF. Full variable domain (outside the CDR3, taken from reference TRBV11-2 and TRBJ1-2): EAGVAQSPRYKIIEKRQSVAFWCNPISGHATLYWYQQILGQGPKLLIQFQNNGVVDDSQLPKDRFSAERLKGVDSTLKIQPAKLEDSAVYLCASSLGGAYGHTFGSGTRLTVV.

At least ten counts were recorded for this clonotype. The chain has TRBV7-6 and TRBJ2-4, with D unclear. The CDR3 covers 15 residues. The V end lost 5 bases, the J end lost 4 bases, and 15 bases lay between the germline ends. Germline V gene data show CDR1 as SGHVS and CDR2 as FNYEAQ. In DNA form, the CDR3 reads TGTGCCAGCAGCCCTTCATTTTTAGGAAAAAACATTCAGTACTTC. Protein product: CASSPSFLGKNIQYF. Complete variable domain (other parts from reference TRBV7-6 and TRBJ2-4): GAGVSQSPRYKVTKRGQDVALRCDPISGHVSLYWYRQALGQGPEFLTYFNYEAQQDKSGLPNDRFSAERPEGSISTLTIQRTEQRDSAMYRCASSPSFLGKNIQYFGAGTRLSVL.

The V gene is TRBV11-2, the J gene TRBJ2-7, with 9 bases lining up with TRBD1. V trimming: 1 base; J trimming: 12 bases; junction bases outside the gene matches: 7. This CDR3 has 13 amino acids. Germline V gene data show CDR1 as SGHAT and CDR2 as FQNNGV. CDR3 in amino acids: CASSLVHGDRVYF. The CDR3 DNA sequence: TGTGCCAGCAGCTTAGTCCACGGGGACAGGGTGTACTTC. The full variable domain, with the rest looked up from reference TRBV11-2 and TRBJ2-7, is EAGVAQSPRYKIIEKRQSVAFWCNPISGHATLYWYQQILGQGPKLLIQFQNNGVVDDSQLPKDRFSAERLKGVDSTLKIQPAKLEDSAVYLCASSLVHGDRVYFGPGTRLTVT.